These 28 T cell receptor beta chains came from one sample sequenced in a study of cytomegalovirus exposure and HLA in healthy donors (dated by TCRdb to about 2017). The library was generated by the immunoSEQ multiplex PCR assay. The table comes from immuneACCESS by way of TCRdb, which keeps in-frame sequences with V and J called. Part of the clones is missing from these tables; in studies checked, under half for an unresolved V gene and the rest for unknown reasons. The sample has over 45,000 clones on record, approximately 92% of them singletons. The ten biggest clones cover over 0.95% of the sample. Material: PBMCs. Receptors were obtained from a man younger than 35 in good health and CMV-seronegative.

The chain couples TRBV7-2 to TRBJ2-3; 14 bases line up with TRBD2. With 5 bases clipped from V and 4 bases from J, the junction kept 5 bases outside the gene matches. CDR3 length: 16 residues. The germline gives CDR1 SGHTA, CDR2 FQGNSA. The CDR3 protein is CASSHGTSGRSDTQYF. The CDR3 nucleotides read TGTGCCAGCAGCCACGGGACTAGCGGGAGATCAGATACGCAGTATTTT.

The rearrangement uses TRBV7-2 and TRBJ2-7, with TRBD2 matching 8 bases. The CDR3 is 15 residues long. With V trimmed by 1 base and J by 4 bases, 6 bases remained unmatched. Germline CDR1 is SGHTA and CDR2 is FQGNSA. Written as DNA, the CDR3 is TGTGCCAGCAGCTTAGGAGCGGGAGATCCGTACGAGCAGTACTTC. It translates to CASSLGAGDPYEQYF.

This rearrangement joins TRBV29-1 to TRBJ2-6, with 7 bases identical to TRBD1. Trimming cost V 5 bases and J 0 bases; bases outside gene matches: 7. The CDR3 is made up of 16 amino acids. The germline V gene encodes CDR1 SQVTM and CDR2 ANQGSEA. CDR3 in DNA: TGCAGCGTTTTAGGGACAGCGTCCTCTGGGGCCAACGTCCTGACTTTC. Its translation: CSVLGTASSGANVLTF.

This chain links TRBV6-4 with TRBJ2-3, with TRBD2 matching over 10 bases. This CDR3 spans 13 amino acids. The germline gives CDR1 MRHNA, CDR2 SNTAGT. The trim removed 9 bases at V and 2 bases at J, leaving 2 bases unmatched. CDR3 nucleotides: TGTGCCAGAAGCGGGAGGGCCACAGATACGCAGTATTTT. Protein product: CARSGRATDTQYF.

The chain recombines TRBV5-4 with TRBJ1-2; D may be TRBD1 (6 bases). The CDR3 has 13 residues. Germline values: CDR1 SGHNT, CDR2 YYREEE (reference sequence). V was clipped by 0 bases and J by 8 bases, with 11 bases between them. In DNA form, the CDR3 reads TGTGCCAGCAGCTTGGAGCAGGGGAGCGGCTACACCTTC. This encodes CASSLEQGSGYTF.

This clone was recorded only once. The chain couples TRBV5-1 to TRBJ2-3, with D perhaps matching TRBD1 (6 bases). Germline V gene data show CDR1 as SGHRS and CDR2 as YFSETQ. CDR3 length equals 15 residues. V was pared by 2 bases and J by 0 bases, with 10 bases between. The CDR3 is CASSLGGVSTDTQYF. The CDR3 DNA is TGCGCCAGCAGCTTAGGGGGAGTTAGCACAGATACGCAGTATTTT.

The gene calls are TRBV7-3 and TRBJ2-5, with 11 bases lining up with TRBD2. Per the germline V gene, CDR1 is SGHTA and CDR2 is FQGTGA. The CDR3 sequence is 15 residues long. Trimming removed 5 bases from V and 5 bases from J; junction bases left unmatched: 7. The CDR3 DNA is TGTGCCAGCAGCGAAGGGGTAGCGGGAGGGGAGACCCAGTACTTC. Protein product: CASSEGVAGGETQYF.

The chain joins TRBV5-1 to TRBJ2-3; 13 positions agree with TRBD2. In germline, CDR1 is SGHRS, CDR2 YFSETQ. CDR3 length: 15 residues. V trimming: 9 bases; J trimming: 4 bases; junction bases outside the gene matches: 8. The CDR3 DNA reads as TGCGCCACAACCCGACTAGCGGGAGGTCCAGATACGCAGTATTTT. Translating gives CATTRLAGGPDTQYF.

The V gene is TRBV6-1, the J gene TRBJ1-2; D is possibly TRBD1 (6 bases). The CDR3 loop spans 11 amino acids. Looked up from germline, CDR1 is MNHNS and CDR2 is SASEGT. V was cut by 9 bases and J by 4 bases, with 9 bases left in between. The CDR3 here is CASGQTYGYTF. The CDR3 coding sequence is TGTGCCAGTGGACAGACCTATGGCTACACCTTC.

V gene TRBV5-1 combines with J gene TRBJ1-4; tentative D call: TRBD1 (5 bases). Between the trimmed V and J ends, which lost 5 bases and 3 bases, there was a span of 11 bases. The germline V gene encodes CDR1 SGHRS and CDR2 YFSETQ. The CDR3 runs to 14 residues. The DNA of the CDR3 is TGCGCCAGCAGGGGGGGGACGGCTAATGAAAAACTGTTTTTT. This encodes CASRGGTANEKLFF.

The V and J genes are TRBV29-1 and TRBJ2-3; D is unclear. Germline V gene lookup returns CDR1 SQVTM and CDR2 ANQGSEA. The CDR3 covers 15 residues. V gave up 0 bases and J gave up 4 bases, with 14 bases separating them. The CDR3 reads CSVEDTLEIADTQYF. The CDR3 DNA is TGCAGCGTTGAAGACACTCTAGAAATCGCAGATACGCAGTATTTT.

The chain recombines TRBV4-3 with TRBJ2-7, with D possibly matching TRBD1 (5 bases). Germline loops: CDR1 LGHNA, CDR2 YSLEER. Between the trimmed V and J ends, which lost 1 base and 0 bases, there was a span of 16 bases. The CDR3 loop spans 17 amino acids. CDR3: CASSQGLPGFLSYEQYF. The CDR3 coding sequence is TGCGCCAGCAGCCAAGGTTTGCCAGGGTTCCTCTCCTACGAGCAGTACTTC.

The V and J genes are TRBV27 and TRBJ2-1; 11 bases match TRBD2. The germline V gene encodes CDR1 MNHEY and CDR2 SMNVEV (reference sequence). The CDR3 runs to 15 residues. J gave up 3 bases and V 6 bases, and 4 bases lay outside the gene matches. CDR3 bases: TGTGCCAGCAGACAGGGACTAGCGGTCTACAATGAGCAGTTCTTC. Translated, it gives CASRQGLAVYNEQFF.

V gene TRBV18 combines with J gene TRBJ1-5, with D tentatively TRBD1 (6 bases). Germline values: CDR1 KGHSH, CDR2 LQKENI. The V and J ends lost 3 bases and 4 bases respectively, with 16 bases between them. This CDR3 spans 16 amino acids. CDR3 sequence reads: CASSPTTWQGNQPQHF. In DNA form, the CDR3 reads TGTGCCAGCTCACCGACCACTTGGCAGGGGAATCAGCCCCAGCATTTT.

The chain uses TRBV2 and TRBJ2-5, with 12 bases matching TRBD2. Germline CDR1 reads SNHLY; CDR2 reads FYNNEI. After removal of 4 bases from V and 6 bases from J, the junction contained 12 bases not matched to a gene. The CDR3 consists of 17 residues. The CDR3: CASSGGLAGGPLKTQYF. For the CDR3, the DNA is TGTGCCAGCAGTGGGGGGCTAGCGGGAGGGCCCCTCAAGACCCAGTACTTC.

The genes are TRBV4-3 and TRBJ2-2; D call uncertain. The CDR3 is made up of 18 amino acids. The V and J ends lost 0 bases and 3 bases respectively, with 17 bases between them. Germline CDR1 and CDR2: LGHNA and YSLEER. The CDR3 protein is CASSQDKQLQSDTGELFF. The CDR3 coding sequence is TGCGCCAGCAGCCAAGATAAACAGCTACAGTCGGACACCGGGGAGCTGTTTTTT.

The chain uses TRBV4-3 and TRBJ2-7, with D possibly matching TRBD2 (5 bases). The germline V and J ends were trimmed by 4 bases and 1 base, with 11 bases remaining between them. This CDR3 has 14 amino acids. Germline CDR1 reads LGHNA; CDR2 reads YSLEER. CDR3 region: CASSPSRESYEQYF. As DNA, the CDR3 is TGCGCCAGCAGCCCTTCGAGGGAGTCCTACGAGCAGTACTTC.

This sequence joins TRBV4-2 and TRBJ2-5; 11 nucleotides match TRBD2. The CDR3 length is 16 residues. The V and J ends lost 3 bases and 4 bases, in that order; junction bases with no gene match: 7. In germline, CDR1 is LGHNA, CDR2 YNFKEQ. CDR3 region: CASSQLGTSGPETQYF. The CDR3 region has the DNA TGTGCCAGCAGCCAGTTGGGGACTAGCGGTCCAGAGACCCAGTACTTC.

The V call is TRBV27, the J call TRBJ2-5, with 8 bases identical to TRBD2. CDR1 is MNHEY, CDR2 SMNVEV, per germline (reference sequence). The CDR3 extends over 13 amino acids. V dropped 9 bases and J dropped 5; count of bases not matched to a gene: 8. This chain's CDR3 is CASGVQREETQYF. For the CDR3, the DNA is TGTGCCAGTGGGGTACAGCGGGAGGAGACCCAGTACTTC.

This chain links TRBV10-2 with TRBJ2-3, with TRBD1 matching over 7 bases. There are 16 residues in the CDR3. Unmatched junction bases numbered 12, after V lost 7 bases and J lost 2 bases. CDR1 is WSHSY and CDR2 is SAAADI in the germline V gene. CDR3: CASKGTADRHTDTQYF. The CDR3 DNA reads TGCGCCAGCAAAGGGACAGCGGACCGACACACAGATACGCAGTATTTT.

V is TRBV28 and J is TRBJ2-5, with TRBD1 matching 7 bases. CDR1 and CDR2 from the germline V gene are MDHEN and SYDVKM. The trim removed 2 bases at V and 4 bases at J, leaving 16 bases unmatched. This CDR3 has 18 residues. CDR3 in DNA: TGTGCCAGCAGTTTAGGGGGCCCTGGGACAGCACCAAGAGAGACCCAGTACTTC. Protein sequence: CASSLGGPGTAPRETQYF. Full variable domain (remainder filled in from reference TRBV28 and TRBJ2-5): DVKVTQSSRYLVKRTGEKVFLECVQDMDHENMFWYRQDPGLGLRLIYFSYDVKMKEKGDIPEGYSVSREKKERFSLILESASTNQTSMYLCASSLGGPGTAPRETQYFGPGTRLLVL.

The CDR3 nucleotides are TGTGCCAGCAGCTTCGGGGTTGCCTACGAGCAGTACTTC. Its translation is CASSFGVAYEQYF. The rearrangement links TRBV7-6 to TRBJ2-7, with D perhaps TRBD2 (5 bases). Germline CDR1 and CDR2: SGHVS and FNYEAQ. CDR3 length: 13 residues. V lost 3 bases and J lost 2, with 8 bases in between.

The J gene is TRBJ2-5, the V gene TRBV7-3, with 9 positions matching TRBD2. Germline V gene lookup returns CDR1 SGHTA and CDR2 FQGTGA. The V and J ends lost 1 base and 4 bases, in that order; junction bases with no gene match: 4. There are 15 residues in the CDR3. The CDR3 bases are TGTGCCAGCAGCTTAATGGCGGGAGGGGGAGAGACCCAGTACTTC. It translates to CASSLMAGGGETQYF.

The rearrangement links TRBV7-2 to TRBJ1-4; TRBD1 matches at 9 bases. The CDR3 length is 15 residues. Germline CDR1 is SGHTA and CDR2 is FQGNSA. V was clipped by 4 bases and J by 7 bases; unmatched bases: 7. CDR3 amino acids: CASSSGGTGREKLFF. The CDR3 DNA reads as TGTGCCAGCAGCTCCGGGGGGACAGGGCGTGAAAAACTGTTTTTT.

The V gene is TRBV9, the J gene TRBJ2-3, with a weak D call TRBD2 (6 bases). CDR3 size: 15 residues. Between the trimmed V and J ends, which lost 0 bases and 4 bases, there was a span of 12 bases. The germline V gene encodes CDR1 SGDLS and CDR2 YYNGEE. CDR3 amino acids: CASSVVGWEADTQYF. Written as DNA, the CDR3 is TGTGCCAGCAGCGTAGTGGGATGGGAGGCAGATACGCAGTATTTT.

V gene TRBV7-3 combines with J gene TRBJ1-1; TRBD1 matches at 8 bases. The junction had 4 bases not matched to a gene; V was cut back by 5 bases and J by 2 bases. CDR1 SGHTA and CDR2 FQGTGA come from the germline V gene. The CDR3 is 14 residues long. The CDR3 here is CASSQQGGNTEAFF. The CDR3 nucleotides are TGTGCCAGCAGCCAACAGGGGGGAAACACTGAAGCTTTCTTT.

This CDR3 reads CASSLEGKYVAFF. The CDR3 DNA sequence: TGTGCCAGCAGCTTAGAGGGCAAGTATGTAGCTTTCTTT. This rearrangement joins TRBV11-2 to TRBJ1-1; D is unclear. The V end was cut by 0 bases, the J end by 10 bases, with 12 bases between. Germline-derived CDR1 and CDR2 are SGHAT and FQNNGV. The CDR3 runs to 13 residues.

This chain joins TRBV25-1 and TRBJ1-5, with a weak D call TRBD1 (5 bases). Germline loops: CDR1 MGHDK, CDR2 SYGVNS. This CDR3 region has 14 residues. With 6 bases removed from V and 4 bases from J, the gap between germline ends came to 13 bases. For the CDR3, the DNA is TGTGCCAGCAGCGCCTCAGGGTCAAATCAGCCCCAGCATTTT. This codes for CASSASGSNQPQHF.